The entry below describes one T cell receptor beta chain. Antigen specificity is unknown. These data come from a study of OX40 agonist ivuxolimab in advanced cancers. Study context: Patients received ivuxolimab, an intravenous treatment, every 2 weeks at 0.01 to 10 mg/kg. Patients were around 83% male with ages about 20 to 79, mean about 54. Study conclusions and caveats: In the 0.1-3.0 mg/kg groups, partial responders showed among the lowest expansion.

Clones were read by immunoSEQ multiplex PCR, and TCRdb kept only the in-frame ones, dropping some. Of 50,000 to 70,000 clones listed, around 87% are singletons. Trimming shortened V by 5 bases and J by 5 bases, and 10 bases separated the two germline ends. The CDR3 consists of 13 residues. The germline V gene encodes CDR1 SGDLS and CDR2 YYNGEE. The rearrangement joins TRBV9 to TRBJ2-2, with a possible D match to TRBD1 (6 bases). The specimen comprised CD4+ or CD8+ T cells sorted from blood, sampled in a trial of the OX40 agonist ivuxolimab. This receptor was obtained from an adult with an advanced solid tumor such as melanoma, head and neck, liver or kidney cancer. CDR3: CASSPRGTGELFF. The CDR3 DNA follows: TGTGCCAGCAGTCCCAGGGGAACCGGGGAGCTGTTTTTT.